This T cell receptor (beta chain) was captured by sequencing in a study of T cells in Graves' hyperthyroidism and ophthalmopathy. The wider study: At initial diagnosis, before any treatment had begun, peripheral blood was obtained.

Germline assignment: CDR1 SGHAT and CDR2 FQNNGV. The ends were cut back, 1 base at V and 5 bases at J, with 12 bases in the middle. CDR3 length equals 14 residues. The CDR3 regions of TCR beta were amplified from RNA transcripts. With the HTBI primer set, the TCR CDR3 went through a first round of RT-PCR. One entry per CDR3 protein, called by TCRdb with MiXCR from the multiplex PCR reads. The sample consists of approximately 520,000 distinct CDR3 sequences, roughly 20% of them appearing once. In this sample, this clonotype turned up many times. Sample: blood. The genes are TRBV11-2 and TRBJ2-7, with no clear D. This TCR derives from a man between 18 and 29 years old with Graves' hyperthyroidism. CDR3 nucleotide sequence: TGTGCCAGCAGCTTAGGTCTAGGGTCAGACGAGCAGTACTTC. Its protein is CASSLGLGSDEQYF.